A selection of T cell receptor beta chains follows, all from one sample in a study of blood T cells in healthy people across ages. Via MiXCR, TCRdb re-called the 5' RACE reads, giving one row per CDR3 protein. The table has about a million distinct CDR3 sequences, around 49% seen once. What was sequenced was blood. The source of these receptors is a man younger than 40 in good health. Each CDR3 is given with its conserved first and last residue. A D gene is named only where the DNA matches it firmly. Some rows mark clone size as missing; the rest say once, few, many or name a class of expanded clone.

CDR3 protein: CASSFRAGHNEQFF
CDR3 DNA: TGTGCCAGCAGTTTTCGAGCGGGGCACAATGAGCAGTTCTTC
clone size: .
D gene: TRBD2
V gene: TRBV12-3/TRBV12-4
J gene: TRBJ2-1

CDR3 protein: CASNTQMGRRIYGYTF
CDR3 DNA: TGTGCCAGCAATACCCAGATGGGCCGGAGGATCTATGGCTACACCTTC
clone size: few
D gene: .
V gene: TRBV6-2/TRBV6-3
J gene: TRBJ1-2

CDR3 protein: CASSPGGAKDTQYF
CDR3 DNA: TGTGCCAGCAGTCCCGGGGGGGCTAAGGATACGCAGTATTTT
clone size: few
D gene: TRBD2
V gene: TRBV28
J gene: TRBJ2-3

CDR3 protein: CATRTGIVDQPQHF
CDR3 DNA: TGTGCCACCAGGACAGGGATAGTTGATCAGCCCCAGCATTTT
clone size: .
D gene: TRBD1
V gene: TRBV15
J gene: TRBJ1-5

CDR3 protein: CASFDAGGQPNEQFF
CDR3 DNA: TGTGCCAGCTTCGACGCGGGGGGGCAACCCAATGAGCAGTTCTTC
clone size: few
D gene: TRBD2
V gene: TRBV27
J gene: TRBJ2-1

CDR3 protein: CASGQGARAFF
CDR3 DNA: TGTGCCAGCGGACAGGGGGCTCGAGCTTTCTTT
clone size: few
D gene: TRBD1
V gene: TRBV6-2/TRBV6-3
J gene: TRBJ1-1

CDR3 protein: CASSQGGRGNQPQHF
CDR3 DNA: TGTGCCAGCAGCCAAGGGGGGCGCGGCAATCAGCCCCAGCATTTT
clone size: .
D gene: .
V gene: TRBV3-1
J gene: TRBJ1-5

CDR3 protein: CASSSTRRGINQPQHF
CDR3 DNA: TGTGCCAGCAGCTCCACCCGGAGGGGAATCAATCAGCCCCAGCATTTT
clone size: .
D gene: .
V gene: TRBV11-2
J gene: TRBJ1-5

CDR3 protein: CATSRVRGRYGETQYF
CDR3 DNA: TGTGCCACCAGCAGAGTCAGGGGGCGATATGGAGAGACCCAGTACTTC
clone size: .
D gene: TRBD1
V gene: TRBV15
J gene: TRBJ2-5

CDR3 protein: CASSLREVGTQYF
CDR3 DNA: TGTGCCAGCAGCTTAAGAGAGGTTGGGACGCAGTATTTT
clone size: .
D gene: .
V gene: TRBV7-2
J gene: TRBJ2-3

CDR3 protein: CSVVGERDFMNTEAFF
CDR3 DNA: TGCAGCGTTGTGGGGGAGAGGGATTTCATGAACACTGAAGCTTTCTTT
clone size: .
D gene: .
V gene: TRBV29-1
J gene: TRBJ1-1

CDR3 protein: CASSYPGVSASPLHF
CDR3 DNA: TGTGCCAGCAGTTACCCCGGTGTATCGGCTTCACCCCTCCACTTT
clone size: .
D gene: .
V gene: TRBV6-2/TRBV6-3
J gene: TRBJ1-6

CDR3 protein: CSARVDFSNQPQHF
CDR3 DNA: TGCAGTGCTAGAGTCGACTTTAGCAATCAGCCCCAGCATTTT
clone size: .
D gene: .
V gene: TRBV20-1
J gene: TRBJ1-5

CDR3 protein: CASSPGQVAGELFF
CDR3 DNA: TGTGCCAGCAGCCCAGGCCAGGTAGCCGGGGAGCTGTTTTTT
clone size: .
D gene: .
V gene: TRBV7-2
J gene: TRBJ2-2

CDR3 protein: CASSRDVSSYEQYF
CDR3 DNA: TGCGCCAGCAGCCGGGACGTGAGCTCCTACGAGCAGTACTTC
clone size: .
D gene: .
V gene: TRBV4-1
J gene: TRBJ2-7

CDR3 protein: CASQTQGADTQYF
CDR3 DNA: TGTGCCAGCCAGACCCAGGGGGCAGATACGCAGTATTTT
clone size: .
D gene: TRBD1
V gene: TRBV5-1
J gene: TRBJ2-3

CDR3 protein: CASSFFSTEAFF
CDR3 DNA: TGTGCCAGCAGTTTCTTTTCTACTGAAGCTTTCTTT
clone size: .
D gene: .
V gene: TRBV12-3/TRBV12-4
J gene: TRBJ1-1

CDR3 protein: CSATFVQDRGYGYTF
CDR3 DNA: TGCAGTGCCACCTTCGTCCAGGACAGGGGTTATGGCTACACCTTC
clone size: few
D gene: TRBD1
V gene: TRBV20-1
J gene: TRBJ1-2

CDR3 protein: CASSLAGLEFF
CDR3 DNA: TGTGCCAGCAGTTTAGCTGGACTGGAGTTCTTC
clone size: .
D gene: .
V gene: TRBV12-3/TRBV12-4
J gene: TRBJ2-1

CDR3 protein: CASSQDVVAGSYEQYF
CDR3 DNA: TGTGCCAGCAGCCAAGATGTGGTAGCGGGTTCCTACGAGCAGTACTTC
clone size: .
D gene: TRBD2
V gene: TRBV3-1
J gene: TRBJ2-7

CDR3 protein: CASSQRQGREQFF
CDR3 DNA: TGTGCCAGCAGCCAGCGACAGGGCCGGGAGCAGTTCTTC
clone size: few
D gene: TRBD1
V gene: TRBV3-1
J gene: TRBJ2-1

CDR3 protein: CAGSLESPGNYEQYF
CDR3 DNA: TGTGCCGGCAGCTTGGAATCACCGGGTAACTACGAGCAGTACTTC
clone size: .
D gene: .
V gene: TRBV13
J gene: TRBJ2-7

CDR3 protein: CASSSNPGQGGSHTEAFF
CDR3 DNA: TGTGCCAGCAGTTCAAACCCCGGACAGGGGGGCTCGCACACTGAAGCTTTCTTT
clone size: .
D gene: TRBD1
V gene: TRBV12-3/TRBV12-4
J gene: TRBJ1-1

CDR3 protein: CASSPGQDGYTF
CDR3 DNA: TGTGCCAGCAGCCCGGGACAAGATGGCTACACCTTC
clone size: few
D gene: .
V gene: TRBV3-1
J gene: TRBJ1-2

CDR3 protein: CSARTQGGAYEQYF
CDR3 DNA: TGCAGTGCTAGGACACAGGGGGGGGCCTACGAGCAGTACTTC
clone size: .
D gene: .
V gene: TRBV20-1
J gene: TRBJ2-7

CDR3 protein: CASSDTEYPNNEQYF
CDR3 DNA: TGCGCCAGCAGTGATACAGAGTACCCGAACAATGAGCAGTACTTC
clone size: .
D gene: .
V gene: TRBV10-2
J gene: TRBJ2-5

CDR3 protein: CASSHPGTSYNEQFF
CDR3 DNA: TGCGCCAGCAGCCATCCCGGGACTAGCTATAATGAGCAGTTCTTC
clone size: .
D gene: TRBD2
V gene: TRBV4-1
J gene: TRBJ2-1

CDR3 protein: CATLTSGTSTQYF
CDR3 DNA: TGTGCCACCTTAACTAGCGGGACCTCCACGCAGTATTTT
clone size: few
D gene: TRBD2
V gene: TRBV6-5
J gene: TRBJ2-3

CDR3 protein: CASSVSGTLYNEQFF
CDR3 DNA: TGTGCCAGCAGTGTTTCCGGGACCCTGTACAATGAGCAGTTCTTC
clone size: .
D gene: .
V gene: TRBV6-1
J gene: TRBJ2-1

CDR3 protein: CASSPQPGLASDEQFF
CDR3 DNA: TGTGCCAGCAGCCCCCAACCGGGACTAGCGTCTGATGAGCAGTTCTTC
clone size: .
D gene: TRBD2
V gene: TRBV9
J gene: TRBJ2-1

CDR3 protein: CASTWGVNEQFF
CDR3 DNA: TGTGCCAGCACGTGGGGGGTCAATGAGCAGTTCTTC
clone size: .
D gene: .
V gene: TRBV28
J gene: TRBJ2-1

CDR3 protein: CASSEEGGSRGEQYF
CDR3 DNA: TGTGCCAGCAGTGAAGAGGGGGGGAGTAGGGGCGAGCAGTACTTC
clone size: .
D gene: .
V gene: TRBV6-1
J gene: TRBJ2-7

CDR3 protein: CASSLTATDSPLHF
CDR3 DNA: TGTGCCAGCAGTTTGACAGCTACAGATTCACCCCTCCACTTT
clone size: few
D gene: .
V gene: TRBV12-3/TRBV12-4
J gene: TRBJ1-6

CDR3 protein: CASSFVRGDNEQFF
CDR3 DNA: TGTGCCAGCAGTTTCGTGCGGGGGGACAATGAGCAGTTCTTC
clone size: once
D gene: TRBD2
V gene: TRBV6-5
J gene: TRBJ2-1

CDR3 protein: CASSQDREGGYEQYF
CDR3 DNA: TGCGCCAGCAGCCAAGATCGCGAGGGTGGCTACGAGCAGTACTTC
clone size: few
D gene: .
V gene: TRBV4-3
J gene: TRBJ2-7

CDR3 protein: CASSDQTGTQETQYF
CDR3 DNA: TGTGCCAGCAGCGACCAAACAGGGACACAAGAGACCCAGTACTTC
clone size: .
D gene: .
V gene: TRBV6-1
J gene: TRBJ2-5

CDR3 protein: CASSLGLAETQYF
CDR3 DNA: TGTGCCAGCAGCCTGGGACTAGCAGAGACCCAGTACTTC
clone size: many
D gene: TRBD2
V gene: TRBV9
J gene: TRBJ2-5